This TCR beta chain was obtained from a study of Graves' ophthalmopathy and Graves' hyperthyroidism. The CDR3 loop spans 13 amino acids. Between the trimmed V and J ends, which lost 7 bases and 0 bases, there was a span of 9 bases. The germline V gene encodes CDR1 MNHEY and CDR2 SVGAGI. Using RNA transcripts, the TCR beta CDR3 regions were amplified. HTBI primers were used in a first-round RT-PCR, which preceded a second-round multiplex PCR. TCRdb independently ran MiXCR on the multiplex PCR reads; one entry per CDR3 protein. The sample has hundreds of thousands of distinct CDR3 sequences; over 15% are singletons. Many counts were recorded for this clonotype.

The sequence was obtained from a woman aged 18 to 35 with stable Graves' hyperthyroidism. Sequencing input: peripheral blood. The chain carries TRBV6-5 and TRBJ1-2; D is unclear. Written as DNA, the CDR3 is TGTGCCAGCACCAAAACAGCTAACTATGGCTACACCTTC. The encoded protein is CASTKTANYGYTF.